The TCR beta chain under discussion was sequenced for a study of cytomegalovirus exposure and HLA in healthy donors (dated by TCRdb to 2016 to 2017). For the wider study: An earlier analysis of approximately 550 of the donors reported approximately 270 Gb of sequence data and around 110 million unique TCR beta sequences from 190 million or so T cells. Approximately 300 gigabases of sequencing data and 91 million or so unique TCR sequences made up an early release that covered under 750 HLA-typed donors. Among the roughly 400 genotyped donors, 75% to 90% belonged to the genetic ancestry cluster associated with self-reported Caucasian donors. The study aimed to test whether signatures of past pathogen exposure could be identified by cataloging public T cell receptors. The T cell repertoires of 666 subjects were profiled by immunosequencing and related to cytomegalovirus serostatus. Along with the approximately 700-subject first cohort, a separate validation cohort of around 110 different subjects was used. To predict cytomegalovirus infection status, the study brought together high-throughput TCR immunosequencing, statistical association of individual TCRs with disease status, and machine learning. A later analysis re-examined previously published TCR beta repertoires from 600 to 700 donors and added high-resolution HLA genotyping to investigate patterns of TCR occurrence. The later analysis used no new phenotypic data to find candidate immune exposures, relying instead on TCR beta sequences and their occurrence across donors. An earlier analysis of fewer than 750 of the donors used high-throughput TCR beta sequencing to judge whether each TCR beta V gene segment behaved as functional or pseudogenic. Donor age, sex, ethnicity and CMV serostatus were compiled alongside the repertoire data. A later genetic analysis took genome-wide SNP genotypes for 398 of the 666 donors and used that subset as a discovery cohort. All discovery cohort repertoires had been generated on a single sequencing platform. Both class I and class II loci were covered by HLA typing, at four-digit resolution. The number of typed donors differed by locus: about 629-630 for A, B, C, DRB1 and DQB1; approximately 530 for DQA1; approximately 610 for DPA1; and roughly 450 for DPB1. About five DR-DQ haplotypes were treated as single units for association and clustering because of strong linkage in the cohort. Across about 380 genotyped donors of the cohort, an average of roughly 200,000 unique TCR beta nucleotide sequences per donor were sequenced, and roughly 20% of those sequences were non-productive.

A remark on this clone: It has no known antigen specificity. There are no base qualities to consult, and no much larger clone falls within one base.

Receptors were amplified or captured by the immunoSEQ multiplex PCR assay. For the multiplex PCR, a mixture combining 60 forward primers for TCR Vbeta segments and 13 reverse primers for TCR Jbeta segments was used. The CDR3 region of rearranged TCR beta genes was amplified from genomic DNA by a multiplex PCR assay. The Illumina HiSeq System was used to sequence the amplified TCR beta libraries as 87-base-pair reads. In the original analysis: In a later analysis, tens of millions of unique TCR beta chains were counted across the approximately 640 repertoires, and around 11 million of these chains were shared by at least two donors. To remove PCR and sequencing errors, raw reads were error-corrected and collapsed into unique sequences using a nearest-neighbor algorithm that merged closely related sequences. V, D and J gene segments were assigned by aligning CDR3 sequences to IMGT reference sequences. Each retained sequence needed at least a six-nucleotide match to both a V gene segment and a J gene segment. Rearrangements were classified as productive when the CDR3 lacked stop codons and remained in frame with V and J, and all other rearrangements were classified as non-productive. Following IMGT convention, CDR3 was defined as the stretch from the second conserved V-encoded cysteine up to the conserved J-encoded phenylalanine. The earlier analysis of about 610 of the donors excluded any sequence lacking an unambiguous match to a single V gene segment. In an earlier analysis of a few hundred of the donors, a V segment was called functional when productive rearrangements were above 56.7%, and segregating when the standard deviation between donors exceeded 5%. A statistical classification framework was built to diagnose cytomegalovirus status from the catalog of TCR beta chain sequences. In a later analysis, V and J genes were assigned by comparing TCR nucleotide sequences against IMGT/GENE-DB human TR gene sequences. The TCRdist pipeline was used in a later analysis to assign CDR3 sequences and most-parsimonious VDJ recombination scenarios. In a later analysis, every TCR beta chain was defined by the combination of its CDR3 amino acid sequence and its V-gene family, and reads without a unique V-gene family were dropped. A later analysis removed over 500 highly shared, low-generation-probability nucleotide sequences to deal with suspected cross-contamination and a sequencing artifact. A later analysis calculated a clonal expansion index for each public chain from normalized within-repertoire ranks of inferred template counts. Generation probabilities in a later analysis came from a VDJ recombination model fitted to out-of-frame rearrangements, and those results were checked against IGoR. In a later analysis, TCR-TCR, TCR-HLA and TCR-CMV co-occurrence was scored with hypergeometric tests, and a repertoire-size bias correction was applied to TCR pairs. A later analysis estimated false discovery rates by permuting HLA or CMV assignments 20 times. In a later analysis, co-occurring TCRs were grouped with DBSCAN, and TCRdist sequence similarity was added when clustering was performed within HLA-allele-positive subsets. Co-occurrence clustering excluded repertoires with fewer than 30,000 or more than 120,000 public chains, plus five with anomalous nucleotide sharing. The source is immuneACCESS, and TCRdb retained only in-frame sequences with V and J called. Part of the clones is not carried over; for the studies checked, unresolved V genes explain less than half of this, and the remainder is unexplained. V and J calls plus clone size are reproduced from that table; the DNA served to infer D and trimming. The sample table records about 160,000 clones; roughly four fifths of these occur just once. The ten largest clones capture 2.5% to 3% of the sample.

The cysteine opens and the phenylalanine closes a CDR3 of 17 amino acids. The sequence is cut down to CDR3 DNA, 51 bases in frame from base 1. After removal of 0 bases from V and 4 bases from J, the junction retains 9 bases not matched to a gene. As encoded in the germline V gene, CDR1 is LGHNA while CDR2 is YNFKEQ. Study-wide findings and limitations: A later analysis reported that several top co-occurrence clusters appeared linked to parvovirus B19, influenza, CMV and Epstein-Barr virus. Because HLA typing was missing for some donors at each locus, association tests included only the typed subset. Because counts were too low, some 17 rarely observed V segments, including chromosome 9 orphons, were left out of the earlier analysis of 587 of the donors. A later analysis associated approximately 17,000 TCR beta sequences with specific HLA alleles at a false discovery rate of 0.05. When HLA alleles, especially DR and DQ, strongly co-occurred, TCR associations were difficult to assign to individual alleles. Broadly in line with IMGT annotations, most TCR beta V segments showed up in productive rearrangements about 87% or about 30% of the time in an earlier analysis of a few hundred of the donors. Linkage disequilibrium might explain the correlated functional status among segregating V segments, but an unknown experimental factor could not be ruled out. It was suggested by the authors that the approach could potentially be generalized to other disease states and immunological phenotypes. V-gene and J-gene trimming of TCR beta chains was associated with a missense DCLRE1C variant in a later genetic analysis, and the association was replicated in an independent cohort. Cytomegalovirus status was reported to be diagnosed by the classifier with high specificity and sensitivity in both the original and validation cohorts. A further reported finding was that TCR beta sequences accurately predicted the HLA-A and HLA-B alleles for most subjects in the first cohort. Some IMGT-functional V segments, including TRBV6-2 and TRBV6-3, could not be told apart with the 87-base-pair reads, so those segments were excluded. The sequencing pipeline was judged likely to have produced a cluster of highly shared sequence variants as a technical artifact. Most TCR sequences were seen in very few donors, while some public TCRs were found in many individuals. The cohort was sequenced for TCR beta chains only, and without alpha or paired-chain data the features that could be detected were limited. Most CMV-associated TCR beta chains appeared to be HLA-restricted in a later analysis, and the HLA associations seemed to be driven largely by CMV exposure. Roughly uniform sequencing depth across donors was assumed in presence/absence analyses, although this assumption may not hold. A later genetic analysis reported fewer N-insertions in productive TCRs among donors in an Asian-associated ancestry cluster than the roughly 650-donor mean. The study listed over 150 TCR beta chains as associated with cytomegalovirus. Compared with equally common non-associated chains, HLA-associated TCR beta chains in a later analysis were more clonally expanded and had lower generation probabilities. Three of the identified cytomegalovirus-associated TCR beta chains were confirmed in vitro to be specific for cytomegalovirus antigens. A later analysis found that TCR association rates varied across HLA loci, with DRB1 alleles showing the most associated TCRs and HLA-C alleles the fewest. CMV serostatus was the only immune exposure information available for the cohort.

The cohort consisted of 600 or so healthy bone marrow donors. All cohort members were sampled while nominally healthy, although unrecorded immune exposures were likely present. The donor was CMV seropositive and belonged to the group of 250 to 300 seropositive cohort members. A peripheral blood sample was provided by each donor, and peripheral blood mononuclear cells were used for TCR beta sequencing. Genomic DNA extraction from the blood cell samples was performed with the Qiagen DNeasy Blood Extraction Kit. Specimen: PBMCs. The sequence derives from a woman in her forties or fifties in good health and CMV-seropositive. The receptor chain draws on TRBV4-2 and TRBJ1-5; 7 bases in the middle match TRBD1. The sequenced DNA: TGTGCCAGCAGCCAAGATTTGGCCCCGGGACAGAATCAGCCCCAGCATTTT. Its amino acids are CASSQDLAPGQNQPQHF.